This T cell receptor (beta chain) originates from a study of T cells after yellow fever vaccination. In its sample, this clonotype was seen many times. TCRdb reanalysed the 5' RACE reads using MiXCR and keeps one entry per CDR3 protein. The repertoire holds about 310,000 distinct CDR3 sequences, with 3.6% as singletons. The J segment lost 1 base and the V segment lost 6 bases, leaving 3 bases of the junction unmatched. This CDR3 spans 14 amino acids. The germline V gene has CDR1 SGHTA and CDR2 FQGNSA. The specimen comprised PBMCs, sampled on the day of the yellow fever booster vaccination. V is TRBV7-2 and J is TRBJ2-5; 9 nucleotides line up with TRBD2. This TCR was sampled from a man between 18 and 29 years old who received the YFV17D yellow fever vaccine. CDR3 protein: CASSKTSGQETQYF. CDR3 bases: TGTGCCAGCAGTAAGACTAGCGGCCAAGAGACCCAGTACTTC.